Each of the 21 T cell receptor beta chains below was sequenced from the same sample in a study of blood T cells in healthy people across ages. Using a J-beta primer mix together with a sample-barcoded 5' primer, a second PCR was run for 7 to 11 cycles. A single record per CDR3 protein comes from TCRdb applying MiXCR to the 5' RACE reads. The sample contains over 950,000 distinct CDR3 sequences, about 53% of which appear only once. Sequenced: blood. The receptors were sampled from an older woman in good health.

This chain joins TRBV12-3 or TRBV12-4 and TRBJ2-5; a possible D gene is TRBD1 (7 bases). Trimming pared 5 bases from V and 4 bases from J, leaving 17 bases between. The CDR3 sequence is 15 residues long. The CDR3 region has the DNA TGTGCCAGCAGTATACTGACAGGGAGGAGAGAGACCCAGTACTTC. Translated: CASSILTGRRETQYF.

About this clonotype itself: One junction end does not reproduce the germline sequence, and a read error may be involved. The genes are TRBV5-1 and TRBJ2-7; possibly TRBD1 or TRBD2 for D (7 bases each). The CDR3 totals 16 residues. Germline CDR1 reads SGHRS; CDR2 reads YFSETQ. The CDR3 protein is CASSLGGGGSVDEQYF. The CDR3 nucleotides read TGCGCCAGCAGCTTGGGAGGGGGCGGGAGCGTCGACGAGCAGTACTTT.

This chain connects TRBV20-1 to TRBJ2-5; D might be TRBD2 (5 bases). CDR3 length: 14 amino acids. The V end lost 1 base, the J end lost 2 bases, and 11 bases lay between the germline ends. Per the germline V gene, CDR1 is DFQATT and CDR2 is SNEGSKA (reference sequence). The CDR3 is CSARGAEAQETQYF. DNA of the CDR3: TGCAGTGCTAGAGGGGCGGAGGCGCAAGAGACCCAGTACTTC.

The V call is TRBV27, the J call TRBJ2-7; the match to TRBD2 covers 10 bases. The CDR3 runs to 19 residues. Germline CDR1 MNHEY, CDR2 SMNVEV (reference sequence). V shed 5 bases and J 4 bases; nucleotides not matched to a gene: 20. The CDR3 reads CASSTYIFPTSGMPYEQYF. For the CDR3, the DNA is TGTGCCAGCAGTACCTACATTTTCCCCACTAGCGGGATGCCTTACGAGCAGTACTTC.

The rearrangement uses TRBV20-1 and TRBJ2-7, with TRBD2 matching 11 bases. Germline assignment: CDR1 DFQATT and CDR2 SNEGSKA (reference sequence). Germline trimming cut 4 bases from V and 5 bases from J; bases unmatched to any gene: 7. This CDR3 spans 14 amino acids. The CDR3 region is CSANSGRALDEQYF. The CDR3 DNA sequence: TGCAGTGCTAATAGCGGGAGGGCCCTCGACGAGCAGTACTTC.

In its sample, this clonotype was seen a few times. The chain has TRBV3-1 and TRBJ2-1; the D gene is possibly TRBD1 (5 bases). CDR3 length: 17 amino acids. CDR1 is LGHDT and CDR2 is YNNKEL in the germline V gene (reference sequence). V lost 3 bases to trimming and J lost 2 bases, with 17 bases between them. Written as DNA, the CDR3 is TGTGCCAGCAGCCAGTGGGGCCGCGAAGGTACCTACAATGAGCAGTTCTTC. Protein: CASSQWGREGTYNEQFF.

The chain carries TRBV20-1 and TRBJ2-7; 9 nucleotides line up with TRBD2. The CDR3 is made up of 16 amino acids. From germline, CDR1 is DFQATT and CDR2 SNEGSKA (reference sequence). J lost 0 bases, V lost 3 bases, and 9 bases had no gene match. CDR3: CSASLLTSGFSYEQYF. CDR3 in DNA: TGCAGTGCTAGTCTCCTCACTAGCGGGTTCTCCTACGAGCAGTACTTC.

The CDR3 here is CASTSIAKNIQYF. In DNA form, the CDR3 reads TGTGCCAGCACCTCTATAGCCAAAAACATTCAGTACTTC. The chain joins TRBV7-2 to TRBJ2-4; D call uncertain. Per germline, CDR1 SGHTA and CDR2 FQGNSA. Trimming took off 7 bases at V and 0 bases at J, with 7 bases between the two ends. The CDR3 extends over 13 amino acids.

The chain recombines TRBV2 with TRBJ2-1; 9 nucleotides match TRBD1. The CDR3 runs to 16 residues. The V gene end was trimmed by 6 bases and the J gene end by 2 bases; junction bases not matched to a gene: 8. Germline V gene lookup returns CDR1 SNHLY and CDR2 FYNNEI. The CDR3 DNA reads TGTGCCAGCAGAATCGACGGGACAGGGCCCTACAATGAGCAGTTCTTC. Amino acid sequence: CASRIDGTGPYNEQFF.

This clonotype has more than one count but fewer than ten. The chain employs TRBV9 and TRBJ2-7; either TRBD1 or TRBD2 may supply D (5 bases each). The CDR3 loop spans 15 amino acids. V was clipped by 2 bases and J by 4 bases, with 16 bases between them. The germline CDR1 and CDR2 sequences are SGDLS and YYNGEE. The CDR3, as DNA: TGTGCCAGCAGCGTCACAGCGGACATGGTTTACGAGCAGTACTTC. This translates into CASSVTADMVYEQYF.

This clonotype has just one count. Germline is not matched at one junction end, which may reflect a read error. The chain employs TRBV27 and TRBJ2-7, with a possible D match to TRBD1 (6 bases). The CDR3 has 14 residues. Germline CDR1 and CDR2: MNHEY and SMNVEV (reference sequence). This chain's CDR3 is CACSISGQTYEQYF. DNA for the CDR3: TGTGCCTGCAGTATAAGCGGACAGACGTACGAGCAGTACTTC.

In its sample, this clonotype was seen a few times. CDR3 region: CASSFATKKQYF. The CDR3 DNA is TGTGCCAGCAGTTTCGCCACCAAGAAGCAGTACTTC. This chain joins TRBV2 and TRBJ2-4; D gene uncertain. The CDR3 consists of 12 residues. The germline V gene has CDR1 SNHLY and CDR2 FYNNEI. V lost 5 bases, J lost 13 bases, and 15 bases lay in between.

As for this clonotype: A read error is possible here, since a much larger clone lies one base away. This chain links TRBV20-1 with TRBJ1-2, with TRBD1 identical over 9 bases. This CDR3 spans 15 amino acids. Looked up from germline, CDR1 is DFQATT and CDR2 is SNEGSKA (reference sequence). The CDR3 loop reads CSAGGTGKGGYGHTF. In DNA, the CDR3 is TGCAGTGCCGGAGGGACAGGGAAAGGGGGCTATGGCCACACCTTC.

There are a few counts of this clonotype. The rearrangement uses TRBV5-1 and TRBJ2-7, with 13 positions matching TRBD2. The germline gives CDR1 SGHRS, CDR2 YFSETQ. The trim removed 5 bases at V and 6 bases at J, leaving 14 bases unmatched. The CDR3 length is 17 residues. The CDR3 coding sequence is TGCGCCAGCAGTCGAACTTGGACTAGCGGGAGTGGAAGCGAGCAGTACTTC. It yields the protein CASSRTWTSGSGSEQYF.

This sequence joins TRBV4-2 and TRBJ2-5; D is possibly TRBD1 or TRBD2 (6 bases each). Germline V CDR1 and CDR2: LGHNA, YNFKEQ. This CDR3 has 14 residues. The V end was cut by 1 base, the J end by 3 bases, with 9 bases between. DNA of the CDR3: TGTGCCAGCAGCCAAGGGGGGGCGGAAGAGACCCAGTACTTC. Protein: CASSQGGAEETQYF.

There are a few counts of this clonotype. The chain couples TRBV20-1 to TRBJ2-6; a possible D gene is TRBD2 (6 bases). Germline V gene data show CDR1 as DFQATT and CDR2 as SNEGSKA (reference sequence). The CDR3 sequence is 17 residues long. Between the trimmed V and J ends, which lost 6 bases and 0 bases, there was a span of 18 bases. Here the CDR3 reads CSAVGGAPRSGANVLTF. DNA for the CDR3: TGCAGTGCCGTCGGAGGGGCCCCCCGCTCTGGGGCCAACGTCCTGACTTTC.

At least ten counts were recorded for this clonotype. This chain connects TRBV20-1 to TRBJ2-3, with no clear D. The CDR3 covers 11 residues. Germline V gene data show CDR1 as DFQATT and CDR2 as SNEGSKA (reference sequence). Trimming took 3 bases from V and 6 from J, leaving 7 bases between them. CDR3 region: CSARFADTQYF. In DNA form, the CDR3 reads TGCAGTGCTAGGTTTGCTGATACGCAGTATTTT.

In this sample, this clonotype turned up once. The CDR3 DNA reads TGTGCCAGCAGCTCCCCCGGTCTCCCCTACGAACAGTACTTC. Translated, it gives CASSSPGLPYEQYF. The rearrangement joins TRBV28 to TRBJ2-4; D remains unclear. The germline V gene encodes CDR1 MDHEN and CDR2 SYDVKM. Trimming shortened V by 6 bases and J by 13 bases, and 22 bases separated the two germline ends. This CDR3 spans 14 amino acids.

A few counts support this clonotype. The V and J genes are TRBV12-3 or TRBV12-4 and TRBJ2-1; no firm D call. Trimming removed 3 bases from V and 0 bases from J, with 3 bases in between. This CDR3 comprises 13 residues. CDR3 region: CASSFTSYNEQFF. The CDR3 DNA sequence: TGTGCCAGCAGTTTTACCTCCTACAATGAGCAGTTCTTC.

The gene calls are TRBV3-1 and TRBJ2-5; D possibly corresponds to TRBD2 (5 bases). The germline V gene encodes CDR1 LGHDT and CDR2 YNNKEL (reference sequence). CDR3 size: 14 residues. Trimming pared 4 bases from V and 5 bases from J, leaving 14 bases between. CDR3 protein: CASSPTTLDETQYF. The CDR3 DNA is TGTGCCAGCAGCCCGACTACGTTAGATGAGACCCAGTACTTC.

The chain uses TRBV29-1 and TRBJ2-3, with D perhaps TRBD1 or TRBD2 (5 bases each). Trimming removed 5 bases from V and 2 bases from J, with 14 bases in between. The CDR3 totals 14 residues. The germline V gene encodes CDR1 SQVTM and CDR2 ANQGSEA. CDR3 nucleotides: TGCAGCGTTAAGACAGCGAGGGACACAGATACGCAGTATTTT. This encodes CSVKTARDTDTQYF.